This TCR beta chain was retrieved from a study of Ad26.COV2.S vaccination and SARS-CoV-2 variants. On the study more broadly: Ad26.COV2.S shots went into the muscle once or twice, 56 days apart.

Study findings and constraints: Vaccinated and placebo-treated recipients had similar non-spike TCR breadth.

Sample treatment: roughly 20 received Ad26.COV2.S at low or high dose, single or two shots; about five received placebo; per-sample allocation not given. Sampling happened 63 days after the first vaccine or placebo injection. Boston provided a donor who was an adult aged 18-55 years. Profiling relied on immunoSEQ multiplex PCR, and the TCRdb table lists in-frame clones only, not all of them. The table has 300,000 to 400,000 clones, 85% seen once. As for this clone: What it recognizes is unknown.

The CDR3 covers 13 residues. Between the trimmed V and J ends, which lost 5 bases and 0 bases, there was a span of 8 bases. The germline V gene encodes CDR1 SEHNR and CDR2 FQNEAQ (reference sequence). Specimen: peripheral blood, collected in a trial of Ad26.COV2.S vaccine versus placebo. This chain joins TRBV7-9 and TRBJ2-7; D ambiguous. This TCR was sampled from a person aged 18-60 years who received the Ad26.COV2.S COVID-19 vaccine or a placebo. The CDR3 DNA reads TGTGCCAGCAGCGACTGGGACTCCTACGAGCAGTACTTC. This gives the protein CASSDWDSYEQYF.